The entry below describes one TCR beta chain. This record comes from a study of response to subunit inactivated influenza vaccine. TCRdb processed the RT-PCR reads anew with MiXCR; each CDR3 protein has one entry. The top ten clones hold about 9.4% of a sample with roughly 760,000 distinct CDR3 sequences, about 20% of them seen once. The germline V gene has CDR1 SGHTA and CDR2 FQGNSA. CDR3 length: 15 residues. V lost 1 base to trimming and J lost 5 bases, with 12 bases between them. The receptor was isolated from a man aged 50-60 years who received an inactivated influenza vaccine. The material was PBMCs from blood, obtained 5 days after vaccination. J is TRBJ1-5 and V is TRBV7-2; possible D gene TRBD1, 5 bases. The CDR3 loop is CASSLVQDSYQPQHF. The DNA for the CDR3 is TGTGCCAGCAGCTTAGTACAGGACTCGTATCAGCCCCAGCATTTT.